This T cell receptor beta chain was sequenced during a study of T cell changes during pregnancy in multiple sclerosis. Profiling relied on immunoSEQ multiplex PCR, and the TCRdb table lists in-frame clones only, not all of them. Counted here are fewer than 90,000 clones, around 94% occurring once; the ten biggest clones make up about 0.8%. Trimming at V came to 0 bases and at J to 3 bases, leaving 7 bases not matched to a gene. This CDR3 comprises 16 residues. Germline V gene lookup returns CDR1 MNHEY and CDR2 SMNVEV (reference sequence). Here the sequenced sample was peripheral blood, taken in the third trimester of pregnancy. V is TRBV27 and J is TRBJ2-7; 8 nucleotides agree with TRBD1. The receptor was isolated from a female donor with multiple sclerosis, enrolled in a pregnancy study. CDR3 in DNA: TGTGCCAGCAGTTTATCCTCGACAGGGGAATACTACGAGCAGTACTTC. This codes for CASSLSSTGEYYEQYF.